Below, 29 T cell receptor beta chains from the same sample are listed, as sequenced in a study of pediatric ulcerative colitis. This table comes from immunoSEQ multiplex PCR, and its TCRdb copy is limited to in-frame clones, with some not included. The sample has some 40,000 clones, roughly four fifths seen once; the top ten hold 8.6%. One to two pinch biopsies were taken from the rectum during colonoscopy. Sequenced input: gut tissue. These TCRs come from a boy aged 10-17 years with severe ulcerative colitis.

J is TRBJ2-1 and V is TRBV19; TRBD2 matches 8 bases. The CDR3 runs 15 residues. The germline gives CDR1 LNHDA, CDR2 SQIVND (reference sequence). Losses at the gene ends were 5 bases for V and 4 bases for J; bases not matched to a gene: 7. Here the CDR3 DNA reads TGTGCCAGTAGTCGTGCCGGGACTAGATACAATGAGCAGTTCTTC. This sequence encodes CASSRAGTRYNEQFF.

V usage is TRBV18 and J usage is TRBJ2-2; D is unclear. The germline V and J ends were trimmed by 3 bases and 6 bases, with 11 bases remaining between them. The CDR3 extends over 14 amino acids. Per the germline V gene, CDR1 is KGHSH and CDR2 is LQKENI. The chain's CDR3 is CASSPISGPGELFF. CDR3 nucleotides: TGTGCCAGCTCACCTATCTCAGGCCCCGGGGAGCTGTTTTTT.

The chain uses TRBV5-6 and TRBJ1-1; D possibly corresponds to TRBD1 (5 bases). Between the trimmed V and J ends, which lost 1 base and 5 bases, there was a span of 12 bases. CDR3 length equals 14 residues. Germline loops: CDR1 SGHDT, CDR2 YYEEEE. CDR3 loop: CASSLTGYGTEAFF. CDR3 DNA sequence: TGTGCCAGCAGCTTGACAGGTTACGGAACTGAAGCTTTCTTT. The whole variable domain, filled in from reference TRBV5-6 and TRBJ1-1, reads DAGVTQSPTHLIKTRGQQVTLRCSPKSGHDTVSWYQQALGQGPQFIFQYYEEEERQRGNFPDRFSGHQFPNYSSELNVNALLLGDSALYLCASSLTGYGTEAFFGQGTRLTVV.

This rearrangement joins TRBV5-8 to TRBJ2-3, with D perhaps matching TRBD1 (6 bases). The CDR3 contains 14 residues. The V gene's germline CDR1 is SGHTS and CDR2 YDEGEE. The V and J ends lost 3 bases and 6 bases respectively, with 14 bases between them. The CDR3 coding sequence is TGTGCCAGCAGCTGGGACACATATATGGATACGCAGTATTTT. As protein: CASSWDTYMDTQYF. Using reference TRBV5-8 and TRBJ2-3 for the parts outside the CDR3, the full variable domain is EAGVTQSPTHLIKTRGQQATLRCSPISGHTSVYWYQQALGLGLQFLLWYDEGEERNRGNFPPRFSGRQFPNYSSELNVNALELEDSALYLCASSWDTYMDTQYFGPGTRLTVL.

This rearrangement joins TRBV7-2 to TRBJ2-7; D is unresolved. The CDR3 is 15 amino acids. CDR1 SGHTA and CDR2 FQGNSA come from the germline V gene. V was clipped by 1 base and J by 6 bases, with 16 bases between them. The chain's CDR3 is CASSLGGETFSEQYF. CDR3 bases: TGTGCCAGCAGCTTAGGAGGTGAAACTTTTAGCGAGCAGTACTTC.

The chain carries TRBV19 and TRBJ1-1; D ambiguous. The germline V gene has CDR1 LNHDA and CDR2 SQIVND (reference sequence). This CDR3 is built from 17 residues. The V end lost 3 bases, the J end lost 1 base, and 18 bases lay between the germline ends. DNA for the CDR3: TGTGCCAGTAGTATTCCCTTACGACATGCGGAGAACACTGAAGCTTTCTTT. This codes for CASSIPLRHAENTEAFF.

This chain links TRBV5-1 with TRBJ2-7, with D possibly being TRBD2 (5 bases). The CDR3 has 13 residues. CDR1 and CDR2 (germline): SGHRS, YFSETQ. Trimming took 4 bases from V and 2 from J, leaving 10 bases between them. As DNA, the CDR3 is TGCGCCAGCAGCCGGACTCCGACCTACGAGCAGTACTTC. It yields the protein CASSRTPTYEQYF.

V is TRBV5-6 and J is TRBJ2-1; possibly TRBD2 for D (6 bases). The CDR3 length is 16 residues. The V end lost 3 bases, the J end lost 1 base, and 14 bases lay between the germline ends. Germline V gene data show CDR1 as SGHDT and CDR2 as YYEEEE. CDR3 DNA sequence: TGTGCCAGCAGCTCCGCGGGACGTACGTCCTACAATGAGCAGTTCTTC. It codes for CASSSAGRTSYNEQFF.

CDR3 region: CASSIVEGGNEQFF. In nucleotides, the CDR3 is TGTGCCAGTAGTATAGTGGAGGGGGGGAATGAGCAGTTCTTC. This rearrangement joins TRBV19 to TRBJ2-1; D perhaps matches TRBD2 (7 bases). CDR1 is LNHDA, CDR2 SQIVND, per germline (reference sequence). This CDR3 region has 14 residues. V lost 1 base and J lost 7, with 11 bases in between.

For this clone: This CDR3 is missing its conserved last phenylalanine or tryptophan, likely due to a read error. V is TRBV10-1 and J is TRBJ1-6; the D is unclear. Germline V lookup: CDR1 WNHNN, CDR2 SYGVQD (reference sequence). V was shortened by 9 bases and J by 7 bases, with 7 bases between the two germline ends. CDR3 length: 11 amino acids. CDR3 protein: CASCPNSPLHL. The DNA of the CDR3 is TGCGCCAGTTGCCCCAATTCACCCCTCCACCTT.

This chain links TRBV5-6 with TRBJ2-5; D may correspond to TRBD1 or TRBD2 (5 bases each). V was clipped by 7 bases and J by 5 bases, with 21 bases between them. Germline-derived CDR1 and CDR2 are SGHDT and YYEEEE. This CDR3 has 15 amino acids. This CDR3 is CASGGGSINRETQYF. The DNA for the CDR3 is TGTGCCAGCGGCGGCGGGTCTATTAACAGGGAGACCCAGTACTTC.

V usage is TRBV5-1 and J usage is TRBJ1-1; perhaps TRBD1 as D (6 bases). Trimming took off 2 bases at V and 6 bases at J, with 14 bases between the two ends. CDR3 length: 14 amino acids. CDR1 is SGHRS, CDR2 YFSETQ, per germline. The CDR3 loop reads CASSFLGQTPEAFF. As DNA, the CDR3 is TGCGCCAGCAGCTTTTTAGGACAGACCCCTGAAGCTTTCTTT.

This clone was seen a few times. CDR3 sequence: CASSLDRGLAAFF. The CDR3 DNA reads TGTGCCAGCAGCTTGGACAGGGGGCTCGCAGCTTTCTTT. V usage is TRBV28 and J usage is TRBJ1-1; 11 nucleotides line up with TRBD1. After removal of 6 bases from V and 10 bases from J, the junction contained 7 bases not matched to a gene. Germline CDR1 is MDHEN and CDR2 is SYDVKM. The CDR3 covers 13 residues.

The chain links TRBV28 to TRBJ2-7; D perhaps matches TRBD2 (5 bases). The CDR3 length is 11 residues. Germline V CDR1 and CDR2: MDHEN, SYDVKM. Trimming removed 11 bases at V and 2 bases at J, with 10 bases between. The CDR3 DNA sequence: TGTGCCGTCTTCGGGGCCTACGAGCAGTACTTC. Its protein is CAVFGAYEQYF.

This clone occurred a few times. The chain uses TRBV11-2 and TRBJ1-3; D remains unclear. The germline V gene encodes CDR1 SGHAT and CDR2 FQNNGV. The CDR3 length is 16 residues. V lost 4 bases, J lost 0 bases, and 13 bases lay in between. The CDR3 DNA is TGTGCCAGCAGCTCCCGATTAGCGCGCTCTGGAAACACCATATATTTT. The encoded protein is CASSSRLARSGNTIYF.

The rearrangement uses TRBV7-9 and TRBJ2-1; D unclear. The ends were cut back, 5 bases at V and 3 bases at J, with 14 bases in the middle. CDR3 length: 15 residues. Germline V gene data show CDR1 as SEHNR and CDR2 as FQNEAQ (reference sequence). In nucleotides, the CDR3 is TGTGCCAGCAGCCCCGTAGGCGCTTTCTACAATGAGCAGTTCTTC. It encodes CASSPVGAFYNEQFF.

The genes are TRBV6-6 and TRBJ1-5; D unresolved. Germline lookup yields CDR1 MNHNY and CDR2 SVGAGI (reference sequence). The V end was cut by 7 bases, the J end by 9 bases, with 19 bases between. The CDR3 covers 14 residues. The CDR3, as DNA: TGTGCCAGCACCCTCGAACCTGTGGGATGGCCCCAGCATTTT. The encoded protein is CASTLEPVGWPQHF.

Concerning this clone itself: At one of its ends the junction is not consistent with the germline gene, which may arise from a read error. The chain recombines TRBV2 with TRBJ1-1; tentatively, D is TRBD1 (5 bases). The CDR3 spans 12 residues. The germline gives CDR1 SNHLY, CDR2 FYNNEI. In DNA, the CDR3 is TGTGCCAGCAGGGAAGGGGACACTGAAGCTTTCTTT. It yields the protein CASREGDTEAFF.

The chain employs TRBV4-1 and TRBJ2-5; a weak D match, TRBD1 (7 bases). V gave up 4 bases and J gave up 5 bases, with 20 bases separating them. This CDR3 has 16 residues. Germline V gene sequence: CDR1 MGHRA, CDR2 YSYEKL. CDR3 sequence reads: CASSLERWDSGETQYF. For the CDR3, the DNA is TGCGCCAGCAGCCTTGAGAGATGGGACAGCGGGGAGACCCAGTACTTC.

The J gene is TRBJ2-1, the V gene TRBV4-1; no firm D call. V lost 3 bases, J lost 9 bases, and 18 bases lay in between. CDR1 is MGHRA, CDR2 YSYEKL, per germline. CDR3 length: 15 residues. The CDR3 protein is CASSQVDTAGGEQFF. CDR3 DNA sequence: TGCGCCAGCAGCCAGGTGGATACAGCCGGTGGTGAGCAGTTCTTC.

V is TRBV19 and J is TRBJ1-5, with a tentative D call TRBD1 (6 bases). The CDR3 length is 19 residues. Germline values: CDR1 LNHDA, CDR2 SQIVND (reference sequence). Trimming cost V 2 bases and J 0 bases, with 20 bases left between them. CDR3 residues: CASSISGWGQTYSNQPQHF. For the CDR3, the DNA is TGTGCCAGTAGTATAAGTGGATGGGGGCAGACTTATAGCAATCAGCCCCAGCATTTT.

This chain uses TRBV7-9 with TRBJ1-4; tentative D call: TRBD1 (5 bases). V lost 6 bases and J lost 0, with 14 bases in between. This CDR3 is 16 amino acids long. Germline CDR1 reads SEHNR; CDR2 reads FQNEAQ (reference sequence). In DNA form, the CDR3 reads TGTGCCAGCAGTTGGAGACAGACCGCAACTAATGAAAAACTGTTTTTT. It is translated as CASSWRQTATNEKLFF.

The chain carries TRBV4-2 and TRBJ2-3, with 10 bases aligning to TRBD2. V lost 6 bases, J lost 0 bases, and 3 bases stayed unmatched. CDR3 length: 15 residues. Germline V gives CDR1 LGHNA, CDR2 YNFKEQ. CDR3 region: CASRSGGASTDTQYF. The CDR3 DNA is TGTGCCAGCAGGAGCGGGGGGGCTAGCACAGATACGCAGTATTTT.

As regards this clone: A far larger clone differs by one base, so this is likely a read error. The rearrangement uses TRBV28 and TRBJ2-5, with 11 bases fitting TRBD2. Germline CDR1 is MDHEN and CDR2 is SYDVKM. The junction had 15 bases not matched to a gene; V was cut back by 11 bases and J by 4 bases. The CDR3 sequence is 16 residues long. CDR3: CAARGLAGGGAETQYF. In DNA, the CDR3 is TGTGCCGCCCGGGGGCTAGCGGGGGGAGGAGCAGAGACCCAGTACTTC.

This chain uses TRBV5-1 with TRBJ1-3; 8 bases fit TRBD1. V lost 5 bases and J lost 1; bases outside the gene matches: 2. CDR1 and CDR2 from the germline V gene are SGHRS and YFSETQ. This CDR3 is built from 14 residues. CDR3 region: CASRTGASGNTIYF. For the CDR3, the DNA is TGCGCCAGCAGGACAGGGGCTTCTGGAAACACCATATATTTT. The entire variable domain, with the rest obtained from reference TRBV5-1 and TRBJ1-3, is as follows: KAGVTQTPRYLIKTRGQQVTLSCSPISGHRSVSWYQQTPGQGLQFLFEYFSETQRNKGNFPGRFSGRQFSNSRSEMNVSTLELGDSALYLCASRTGASGNTIYFGEGSWLTVV.

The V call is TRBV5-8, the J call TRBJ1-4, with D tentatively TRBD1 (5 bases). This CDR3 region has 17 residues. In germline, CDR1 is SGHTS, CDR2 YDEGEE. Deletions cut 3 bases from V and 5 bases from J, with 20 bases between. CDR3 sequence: CASSWEVFGASNEKLFF. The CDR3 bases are TGTGCCAGCAGCTGGGAGGTGTTCGGGGCCTCCAATGAAAAACTGTTTTTT.

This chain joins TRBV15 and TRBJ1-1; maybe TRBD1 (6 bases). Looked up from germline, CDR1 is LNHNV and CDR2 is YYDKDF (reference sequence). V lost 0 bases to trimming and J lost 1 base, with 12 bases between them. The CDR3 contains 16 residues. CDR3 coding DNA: TGTGCCACCAGCAGAGATCTCGAGACAGGGAACACTGAAGCTTTCTTT. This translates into CATSRDLETGNTEAFF.

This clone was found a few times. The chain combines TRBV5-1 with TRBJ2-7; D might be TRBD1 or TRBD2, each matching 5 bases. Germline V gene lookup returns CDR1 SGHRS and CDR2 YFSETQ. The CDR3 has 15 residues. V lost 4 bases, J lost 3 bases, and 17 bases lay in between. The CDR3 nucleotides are TGCGCCAGCAGCATAGAAACCGGGGCCAGCTACGAGCAGTACTTC. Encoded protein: CASSIETGASYEQYF.

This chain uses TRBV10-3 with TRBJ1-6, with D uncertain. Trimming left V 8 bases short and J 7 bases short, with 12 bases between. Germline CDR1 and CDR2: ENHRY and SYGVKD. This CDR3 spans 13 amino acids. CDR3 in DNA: TGTGCCATCCGGAAAGACCAAAATTCACCCCTCCACTTT. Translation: CAIRKDQNSPLHF.